This TCR beta chain was sequenced in a study of early T cells in non-severe SARS-CoV-2 infection. Across the whole study: The input, bulk RNA from unsorted whole blood, was sequenced, and chains were unpaired. General study results and limits: There was a bias toward anti-spike CD8 responses in VDJdb matching, which missed private and CD4 specificities.

Only a few counts were recorded for this clonotype. Antigen unknown. The TCR library protocol attached unique molecular identifiers to the individual cDNA molecules. In TCRdb, the 5' RACE reads were re-called with MiXCR into one record per CDR3 protein. The table records 80,000 to 100,000 distinct CDR3 sequences, roughly 15% of them present only once. The source of this sequence is an adult who was a healthcare worker with PCR-confirmed SARS-CoV-2 infection or an uninfected control (not recorded which). Sequenced input: whole blood.

CDR3 DNA: TGTGCCAGCAGCGTAGGTGGGTTGGGATCCTACAATGAGCAGTTCTTC. Translated: CASSVGGLGSYNEQFF. The chain has TRBV9 and TRBJ2-1; no reliable D call. Trimming took 0 bases from V and 1 from J, leaving 11 bases between them. This CDR3 contains 16 residues. CDR1 and CDR2 (germline): SGDLS, YYNGEE.